This paragraph covers one T cell receptor beta chain sequence. This record comes from a study of blood T cell repertoires in COVID-19. Study details: Samples came from the United States, Italy and Spain, spanning acute and convalescent COVID-19. Sources were T cells, B-cell-depleted T cells, or PBMCs; the material itself was cDNA or gDNA.

Authors' methods: Estimates of nucleated cell counts were drawn from the amplification of reference gene primers. TCRdb's copy holds only in-frame clones and misses some; the assay was immunoSEQ multiplex PCR. The V and J calls and clone size are taken from that table; D and trimming were inferred from the DNA. The table records 120,000 to 150,000 clones, roughly 87% of them present only once. With V trimmed by 6 bases and J by 11 bases, 11 bases remained unmatched. Germline-derived CDR1 and CDR2 are LNHDA and SQIVND (reference sequence). The CDR3 extends over 13 amino acids. The rearrangement joins TRBV19 to TRBJ1-1, with 8 bases matching TRBD1. The receptor was isolated from a woman between 50 and 59 years old with acute or convalescent COVID-19. Sample: peripheral blood. CDR3 coding DNA: TGTGCCAGTAGCCCAAGTAGACAGGGGTGGGCTTTCTTT. Translation: CASSPSRQGWAFF.